These 5 T cell receptor beta chains were sequenced from one sample in a study of metastatic and nonmetastatic thyroid tumors. Thyroid surgery took place with no prior treatment in any patient. TCRdb re-called clones from the PCR reads using MiXCR. The table records some 17,000 clones, 27% of them present only once. Specimen: adjacent normal tissue. The receptors come from a female donor with papillary thyroid cancer or a benign thyroid nodule (not recorded which). Some clones in this sample may be carry-over from other donors' samples.

The chain carries TRBV11-2 and TRBJ1-3; TRBD1 matches at 8 bases. The CDR3 length is 16 residues. Germline V gives CDR1 SGHAT, CDR2 FQNNGV. V lost 4 bases, J lost 2 bases, and 7 bases stayed unmatched. The CDR3 DNA reads TGTGCCAGCAGCTCCTCGACAGGGGCAACTGGAAACACCATATATTTT. Its protein product is CASSSSTGATGNTIYF.

Comments on this clone: As the CDR3 is not closed by the conserved phenylalanine or tryptophan, this likely results from a read error. Because the CDR3's place on the DNA is in doubt, the DNA is left out and the CDR3 is given as listed by TCRdb. The chain joins TRBV5-1 to TRBJ2-2. CDR1 and CDR2 (germline): SGHRS, YFSETQ. The CDR3 adds up to 9 amino acids, both ends counted. CDR3 region: CASSLGGAG.

This chain connects TRBV30 to TRBJ1-1; D remains ambiguous. Germline V lookup: CDR1 GTSNPN, CDR2 SVGIG (reference sequence). CDR3 length: 16 residues. Trimming stripped 0 bases from V and 1 base from J, with 15 bases between. The CDR3, as DNA: TGTGCCTGGAGTGTACGTGGAAAAGGGTCGAACACTGAAGCTTTCTTT. Its translation is CAWSVRGKGSNTEAFF.

This clone is labeled medium-sized. A read error may be the cause here, since a much bigger clone is one base away. The chain is built from TRBV6-5 and TRBJ2-7; perhaps TRBD1 as D (6 bases). The V end lost 0 bases, the J end lost 9 bases, and 18 bases lay between the germline ends. The CDR3 contains 15 residues. CDR1 MNHEY and CDR2 SVGAGI come from the germline V gene. The CDR3 region has the DNA TGTGCCAGCAGTTACTCGATCGGGGTGGGACACGTGCAGTACTTC. Translated, it gives CASSYSIGVGHVQYF.

This clone was detected ten times or more. This chain uses TRBV28 with TRBJ1-3, with D perhaps TRBD1 (5 bases). V dropped 6 bases and J dropped 0 bases, with 12 bases sitting between them. Germline V lookup: CDR1 MDHEN, CDR2 SYDVKM. The CDR3 length is 15 residues. The CDR3 sequence is CASSLGVRSGNTIYF. In nucleotides, the CDR3 is TGTGCCAGCAGCTTGGGGGTTCGCTCTGGAAACACCATATATTTT.